These 2 T cell receptor beta chains came from one sample sequenced in a study of T cell responses to AZD1222 COVID-19 vaccine. Sequencing was performed with immunoSEQ multiplex PCR; in TCRdb, only in-frame clones are kept and a portion is missing. This sample has about 89,000 clones; 90% to 95% occur once, and the top ten carry 5.2%. The source material was peripheral blood, sampled on day 0 of MenACWY control vaccination. The source is an adult in good health.

In this sample, this clone turned up once. The chain uses TRBV24-1 and TRBJ1-5; TRBD1 aligns across 7 bases. The germline V gene has CDR1 KGHDR and CDR2 SFDVKD. CDR3 length: 15 amino acids. V lost 4 bases and J lost 3; bases outside the gene matches: 5. CDR3 sequence reads: CATSDPGTVNQPQHF. The CDR3 region has the DNA TGTGCCACCAGTGACCCTGGGACAGTCAATCAGCCCCAGCATTTT.

The chain has TRBV3-1 (or the pseudogene TRBV3-2) and TRBJ2-6; D uncertain. There are 15 residues in the CDR3. Trimming removed 4 bases at V and 2 bases at J, with 9 bases between. Germline CDR1 is LGHDT and CDR2 is YNNKEL (reference sequence). DNA for the CDR3: TGTGCCAGCAGCCCTACCCAACCTGGGGCCAACGTCCTGACTTTC. Amino acid sequence: CASSPTQPGANVLTF.